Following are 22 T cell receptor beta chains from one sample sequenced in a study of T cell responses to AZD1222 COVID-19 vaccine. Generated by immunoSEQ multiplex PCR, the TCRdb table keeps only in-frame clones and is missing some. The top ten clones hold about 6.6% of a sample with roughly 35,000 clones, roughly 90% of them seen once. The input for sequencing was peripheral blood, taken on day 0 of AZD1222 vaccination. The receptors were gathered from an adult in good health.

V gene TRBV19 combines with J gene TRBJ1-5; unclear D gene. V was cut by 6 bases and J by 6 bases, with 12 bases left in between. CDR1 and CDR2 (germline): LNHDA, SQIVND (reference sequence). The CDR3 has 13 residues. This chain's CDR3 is CASRIAGGQPQHF. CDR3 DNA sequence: TGTGCCAGTAGGATTGCAGGAGGTCAGCCCCAGCATTTT.

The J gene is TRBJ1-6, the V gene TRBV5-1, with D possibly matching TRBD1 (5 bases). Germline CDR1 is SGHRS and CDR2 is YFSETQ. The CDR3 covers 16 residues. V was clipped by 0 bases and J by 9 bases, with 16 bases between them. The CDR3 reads CASSLGGRGASSPLHF. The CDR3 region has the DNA TGCGCCAGCAGCTTGGGGGGCCGTGGGGCTAGTTCACCCCTCCACTTT.

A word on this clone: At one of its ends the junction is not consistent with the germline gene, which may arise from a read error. CDR3 sequence: CTSSSPSSGRAGYTQYF. The DNA of the CDR3 is TGTACCAGCAGCTCACCCTCAAGCGGGAGGGCCGGATATACGCAGTATTTT. The J gene is TRBJ2-3, the V gene TRBV7-9; 10 bases match TRBD2. There are 17 residues in the CDR3. CDR1 is SEHNR, CDR2 FQNEAQ, per germline (reference sequence).

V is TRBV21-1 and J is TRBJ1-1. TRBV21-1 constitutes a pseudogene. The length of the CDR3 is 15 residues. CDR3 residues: CASSKIGGFGTEAFF. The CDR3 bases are TGTGCCAGCAGCAAAATCGGGGGTTTTGGCACTGAAGCTTTCTTT.

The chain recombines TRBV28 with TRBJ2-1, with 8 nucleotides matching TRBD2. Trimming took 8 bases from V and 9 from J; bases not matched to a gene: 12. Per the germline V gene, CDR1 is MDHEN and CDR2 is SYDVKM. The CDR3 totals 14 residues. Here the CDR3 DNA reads TGTGCCAGCGCCTCGGCGGGGGGAACGGTTGAGCAGTTCTTC. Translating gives CASASAGGTVEQFF.

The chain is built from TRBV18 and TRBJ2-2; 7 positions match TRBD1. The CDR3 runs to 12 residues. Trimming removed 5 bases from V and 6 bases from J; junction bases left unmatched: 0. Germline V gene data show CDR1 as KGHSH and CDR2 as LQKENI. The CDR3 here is CASSDRAGELFF. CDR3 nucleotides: TGTGCCAGCTCAGACAGGGCCGGGGAGCTGTTTTTT.

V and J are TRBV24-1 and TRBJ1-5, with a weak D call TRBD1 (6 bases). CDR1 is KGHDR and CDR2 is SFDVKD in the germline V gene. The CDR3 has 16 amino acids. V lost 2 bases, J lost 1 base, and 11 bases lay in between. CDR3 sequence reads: CATSDSWGASNQPQHF. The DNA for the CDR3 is TGTGCCACCAGTGATTCGTGGGGGGCCAGCAATCAGCCCCAGCATTTT.

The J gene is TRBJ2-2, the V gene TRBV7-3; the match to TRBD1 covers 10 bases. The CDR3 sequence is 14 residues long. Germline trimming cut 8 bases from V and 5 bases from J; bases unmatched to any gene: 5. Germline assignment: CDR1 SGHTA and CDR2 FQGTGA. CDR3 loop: CASRDRGSTGELFF. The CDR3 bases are TGTGCCAGCCGGGACAGGGGTTCGACCGGGGAGCTGTTTTTT.

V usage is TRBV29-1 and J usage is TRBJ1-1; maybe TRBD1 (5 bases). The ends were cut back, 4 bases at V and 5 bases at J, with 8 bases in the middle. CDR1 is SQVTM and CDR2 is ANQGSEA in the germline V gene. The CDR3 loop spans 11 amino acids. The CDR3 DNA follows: TGCAGCGTTGGGGGGGGGACTGAAGCTTTCTTT. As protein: CSVGGGTEAFF.

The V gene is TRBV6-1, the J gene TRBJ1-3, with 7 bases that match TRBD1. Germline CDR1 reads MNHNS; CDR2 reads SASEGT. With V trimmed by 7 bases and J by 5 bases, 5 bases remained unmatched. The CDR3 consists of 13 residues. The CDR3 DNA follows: TGTGCCAGCATCCCGGGACAGAGAAACACCATATATTTT. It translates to CASIPGQRNTIYF.

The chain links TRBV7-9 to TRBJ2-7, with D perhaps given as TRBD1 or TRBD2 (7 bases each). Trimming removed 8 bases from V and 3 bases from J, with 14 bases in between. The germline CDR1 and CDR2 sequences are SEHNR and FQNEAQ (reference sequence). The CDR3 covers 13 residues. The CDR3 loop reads CASSTGRVYEQYF. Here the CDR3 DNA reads TGTGCCAGCTCGACAGGGAGGGTCTACGAGCAGTACTTC.

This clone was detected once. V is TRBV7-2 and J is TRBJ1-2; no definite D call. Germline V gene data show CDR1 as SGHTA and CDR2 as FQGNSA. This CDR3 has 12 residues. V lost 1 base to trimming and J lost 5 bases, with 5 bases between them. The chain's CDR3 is CASSLGGYGYTF. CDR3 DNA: TGTGCCAGCAGCTTAGGAGGGTATGGCTACACCTTC.

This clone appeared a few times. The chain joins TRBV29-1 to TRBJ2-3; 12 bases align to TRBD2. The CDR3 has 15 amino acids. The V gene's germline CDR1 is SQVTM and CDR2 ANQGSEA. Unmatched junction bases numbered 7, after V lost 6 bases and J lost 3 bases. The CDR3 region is CSVLLAGGRTDTQYF. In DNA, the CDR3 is TGCAGCGTACTACTAGCGGGGGGTCGGACAGATACGCAGTATTTT.

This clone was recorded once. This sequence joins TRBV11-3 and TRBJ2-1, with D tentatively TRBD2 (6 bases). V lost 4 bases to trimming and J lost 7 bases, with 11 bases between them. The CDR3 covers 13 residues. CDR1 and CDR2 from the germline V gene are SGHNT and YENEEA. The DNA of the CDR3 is TGTGCCAGCAGCTCCGGGACTGAAAATGAGCAGTTCTTC. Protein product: CASSSGTENEQFF.

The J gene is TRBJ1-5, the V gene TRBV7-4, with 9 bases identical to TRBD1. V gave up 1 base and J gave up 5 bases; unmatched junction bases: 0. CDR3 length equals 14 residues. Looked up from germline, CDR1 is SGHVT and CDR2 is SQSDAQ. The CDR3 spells CASSLGTGDQPQHF. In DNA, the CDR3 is TGTGCCAGCAGCTTAGGGACAGGGGATCAGCCCCAGCATTTT.

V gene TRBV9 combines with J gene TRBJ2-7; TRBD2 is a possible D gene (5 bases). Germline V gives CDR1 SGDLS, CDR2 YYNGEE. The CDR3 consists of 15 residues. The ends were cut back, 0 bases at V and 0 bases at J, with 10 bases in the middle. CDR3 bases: TGTGCCAGCAGCGTAGGGGGAGAGAGCTCCTACGAGCAGTACTTC. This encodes CASSVGGESSYEQYF.

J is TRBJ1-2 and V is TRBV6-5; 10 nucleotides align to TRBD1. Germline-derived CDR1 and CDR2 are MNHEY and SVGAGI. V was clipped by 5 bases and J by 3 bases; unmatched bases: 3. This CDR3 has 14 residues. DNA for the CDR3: TGTGCCAGCAGTAGGGACAGGGGTGACTATGGCTACACCTTC. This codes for CASSRDRGDYGYTF.

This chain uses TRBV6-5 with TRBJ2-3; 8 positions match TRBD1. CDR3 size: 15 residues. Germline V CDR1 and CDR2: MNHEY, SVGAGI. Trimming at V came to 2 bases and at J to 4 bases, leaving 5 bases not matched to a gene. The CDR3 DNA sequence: TGTGCCAGCAGTTACAGCGGACAGGGTCCAGATACGCAGTATTTT. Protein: CASSYSGQGPDTQYF.

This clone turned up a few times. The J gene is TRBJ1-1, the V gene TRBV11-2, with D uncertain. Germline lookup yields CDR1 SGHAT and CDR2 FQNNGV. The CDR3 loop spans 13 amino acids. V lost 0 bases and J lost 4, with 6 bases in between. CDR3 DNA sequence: TGTGCCAGCAGCTTAGACGAAAGCACTGAAGCTTTCTTT. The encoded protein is CASSLDESTEAFF.

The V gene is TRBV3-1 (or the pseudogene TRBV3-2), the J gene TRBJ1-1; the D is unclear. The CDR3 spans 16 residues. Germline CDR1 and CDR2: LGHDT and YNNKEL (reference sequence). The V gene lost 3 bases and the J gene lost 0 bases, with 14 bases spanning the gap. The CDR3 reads CASSHQSHTVNTEAFF. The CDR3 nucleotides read TGTGCCAGCAGCCATCAGTCCCACACGGTGAACACTGAAGCTTTCTTT.

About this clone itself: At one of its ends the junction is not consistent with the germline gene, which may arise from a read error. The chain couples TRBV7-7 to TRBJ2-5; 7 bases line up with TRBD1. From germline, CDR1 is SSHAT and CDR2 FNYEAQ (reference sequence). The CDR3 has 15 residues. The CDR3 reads CASSSGQVRGETQYF. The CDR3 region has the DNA TGTGCTAGCAGCTCCGGACAGGTTCGAGGGGAGACCCAGTACTTC.

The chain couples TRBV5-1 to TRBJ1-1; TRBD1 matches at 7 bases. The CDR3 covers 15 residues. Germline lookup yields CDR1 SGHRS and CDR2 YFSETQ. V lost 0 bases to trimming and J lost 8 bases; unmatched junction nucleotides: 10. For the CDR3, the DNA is TGCGCCAGCAGCTTGGGACAGGGACTGACGTCCGAAGCTTTCTTT. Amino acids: CASSLGQGLTSEAFF.